Listed here are 21 T cell receptor beta chains from one sample, sequenced in a study of T cells after yellow fever vaccination. TCRdb ran MiXCR on the 5' RACE reads and lists one entry per CDR3 protein. This sample yields about 350,000 distinct CDR3 sequences, of which 9.5% to 15% are seen a single time; roughly 3.1% belongs to the top ten. The specimen was CD4+ T cells sorted from PBMCs, collected 15 days after the yellow fever booster vaccination. Receptor source: a man aged 18 to 35 who received the YFV17D yellow fever vaccine.

This clonotype was detected only a few times. The chain carries TRBV12-3 or TRBV12-4 and TRBJ1-1, with a tentative D call TRBD1 (5 bases). This CDR3 comprises 14 residues. The ends were cut back, 5 bases at V and 2 bases at J, with 12 bases in the middle. The CDR3 sequence: CASSGDGDNTEAFF. CDR3 DNA sequence: TGTGCCAGCAGTGGGGACGGGGACAACACTGAAGCTTTCTTT.

The chain's CDR3 is CSASNPTDTQYF. CDR3 DNA: TGCAGTGCTAGCAACCCCACAGATACGCAGTATTTT. V and J are TRBV20-1 and TRBJ2-3; D unresolved. The germline V gene has CDR1 DFQATT and CDR2 SNEGSKA (reference sequence). V was shortened by 3 bases and J by 2 bases, with 6 bases between the two germline ends. The CDR3 is 12 residues long.

In this sample, this clonotype turned up many times. This rearrangement joins TRBV5-1 to TRBJ1-1; D not resolved. This CDR3 region has 15 residues. The germline V and J ends were trimmed by 2 bases and 1 base, with 12 bases remaining between them. Germline V gene lookup returns CDR1 SGHRS and CDR2 YFSETQ. The chain's CDR3 is CASSLSPLGNTEAFF. The CDR3, as DNA: TGCGCCAGCAGCTTATCTCCGTTGGGGAACACTGAAGCTTTCTTT.

This clonotype was seen more than once but under ten times. The genes are TRBV6-2 or TRBV6-3 and TRBJ1-1; TRBD1 agrees at 8 bases. Germline assignment: CDR1 MNHEY and CDR2 SVGEGT. This CDR3 has 16 residues. Trimming cost V 6 bases and J 3 bases; bases outside gene matches: 12. CDR3 loop: CASSRPGGSADTEAFF. CDR3 nucleotides: TGTGCCAGCAGCCGGCCAGGGGGCTCCGCGGACACTGAAGCTTTCTTT.

The chain is built from TRBV10-2 and TRBJ2-3; 9 bases fit TRBD2. The V segment lost 5 bases and the J segment 9 bases; nucleotides outside the gene matches: 6. The CDR3 length is 13 residues. The germline V gene has CDR1 WSHSY and CDR2 SAAADI. The CDR3 DNA reads TGCGCCAGCAGTTCCTCCGGGACTAGCACGCAGTATTTT. Translating it yields CASSSSGTSTQYF.

This clonotype turned up a few times. This rearrangement joins TRBV18 to TRBJ1-4; D unclear. The V end was cut by 0 bases, the J end by 2 bases, with 10 bases between. Germline V gene data show CDR1 as KGHSH and CDR2 as LQKENI. The length of the CDR3 is 16 residues. The DNA of the CDR3 is TGTGCCAGCTCACCACCCGCGGGGTCGACTAATGAAAAACTGTTTTTT. Its protein product is CASSPPAGSTNEKLFF.

This clonotype was seen more than once but under ten times. This chain's CDR3 is CASSYPQETQYF. The CDR3 coding sequence is TGTGCCAGCAGTTACCCTCAAGAGACCCAGTACTTC. This sequence joins TRBV6-2 or TRBV6-3 and TRBJ2-5; D call uncertain. The CDR3 contains 12 residues. V was shortened by 2 bases and J by 2 bases, with 3 bases between the two germline ends. CDR1 and CDR2 (germline): MNHEY, SVGEGT.

This chain links TRBV7-2 with TRBJ2-5; 10 positions agree with TRBD2. Germline CDR1 SGHTA, CDR2 FQGNSA. Unmatched junction bases numbered 12, after V lost 6 bases and J lost 5 bases. The CDR3 length is 16 residues. This chain's CDR3 is CASRRLAGARVETQYF. In DNA, the CDR3 is TGTGCCAGCAGGCGGCTAGCGGGGGCGCGGGTGGAGACCCAGTACTTC.

In regard to this clonotype: Mismatch with germline at one junction end may stem from a read error. V and J are TRBV12-3 or TRBV12-4 and TRBJ2-7; D not resolved. The CDR3 has 14 amino acids. CDR3 region: CASSRRGSYYVQYF. CDR3 sequence (DNA): TGTGCCAGCAGCCGCCGTGGCAGTTACTACGTGCAGTACTTC.

This clonotype was seen only a few times. V gene TRBV7-8 combines with J gene TRBJ1-3; D is unresolved. Germline loops: CDR1 SGHVS, CDR2 FQNEAQ. The V and J ends lost 1 base and 4 bases respectively, with 14 bases between them. The CDR3 runs 16 residues. Here the CDR3 reads CASSLGLIVRGNTIYF. The DNA for the CDR3 is TGTGCCAGCAGCTTAGGTCTAATAGTTCGGGGAAACACCATATATTTT.

The genes are TRBV14 and TRBJ1-6; no reliable D call. CDR1 is SGHDN and CDR2 is FVKESK in the germline V gene. Trimming left V 0 bases short and J 3 bases short, with 9 bases between. The CDR3 is made up of 16 amino acids. The CDR3 protein is CASSQDRGSYNSPLHF. As DNA, the CDR3 is TGTGCCAGCAGCCAAGATCGCGGCAGCTATAATTCACCCCTCCACTTT.

A word on this clonotype: Just one base apart from a much larger clone, this may be a read error. The gene calls are TRBV29-1 and TRBJ2-2; perhaps D is TRBD1 or TRBD2 (6 bases each). CDR3 length: 14 amino acids. Germline loops: CDR1 SQVTM, CDR2 ANQGSEA. For the CDR3, the DNA is TGCAGCGTTTCGGGGGCGTCGGACACCGGGGGGCTGTTTTTT. Translating gives CSVSGASDTGGLFF.

This clonotype was detected ten times or more. The CDR3 region is CASSQDLGVNQPQHF. Written as DNA, the CDR3 is TGCGCCAGCAGCCAAGATCTGGGGGTTAATCAGCCCCAGCATTTT. This chain uses TRBV4-3 with TRBJ1-5; tentatively, D is TRBD1 (5 bases). Germline values: CDR1 LGHNA, CDR2 YSLEER. The length of the CDR3 is 15 residues. V lost 0 bases to trimming and J lost 4 bases, with 10 bases between them.

This clonotype has more than one count but fewer than ten. This chain connects TRBV6-5 to TRBJ2-2, with D perhaps matching TRBD2 (6 bases). Germline CDR1 is MNHEY and CDR2 is SVGAGI. Trimming stripped 6 bases from V and 4 bases from J, with 18 bases between. The CDR3 extends over 16 amino acids. CDR3 in DNA: TGTGCCAGCAGCATCCCCCGGGAAGCGGGCACCGGGGAGCTGTTTTTT. Its protein is CASSIPREAGTGELFF.

The chain combines TRBV2 with TRBJ1-5, with a weak D call TRBD1 (5 bases). The CDR3 is 14 residues long. Germline V gene sequence: CDR1 SNHLY, CDR2 FYNNEI. The V end lost 8 bases, the J end lost 6 bases, and 17 bases lay between the germline ends. The CDR3 loop is CASVGQGTVQPQHF. The CDR3 DNA reads as TGTGCCAGCGTAGGTCAAGGGACCGTTCAGCCCCAGCATTTT.

This clonotype showed up just a few times. The chain couples TRBV20-1 to TRBJ2-3; 8 bases agree with TRBD1. The V segment lost 3 bases and the J segment 10 bases; nucleotides outside the gene matches: 18. The V gene's germline CDR1 is DFQATT and CDR2 SNEGSKA (reference sequence). This CDR3 is 16 amino acids long. The CDR3 here is CSASQPGGAGDFSQYF. The CDR3 region has the DNA TGCAGTGCTAGTCAGCCAGGGGGCGCCGGGGACTTCTCGCAGTATTTT.

The CDR3 DNA reads as TGTGCCAGCAGCCCCCCCCACAGGGGCACCTACGAGCAGTACGTC. Amino acids: CASSPPHRGTYEQYV. The gene calls are TRBV7-8 and TRBJ2-7; 7 bases agree with TRBD1. The CDR3 is 15 amino acids. J lost 2 bases, V lost 5 bases, and 9 bases had no gene match. The V gene's germline CDR1 is SGHVS and CDR2 FQNEAQ.

This clonotype has ten or more counts. This rearrangement joins TRBV25-1 to TRBJ2-5, with a possible D match to TRBD1 (6 bases). Germline CDR1 is MGHDK and CDR2 is SYGVNS. CDR3 length: 16 amino acids. Trimming removed 0 bases at V and 2 bases at J, with 13 bases between. The CDR3 DNA follows: TGTGCCAGCAGTGAATATACAGGGAGTAGGCAAGAGACCCAGTACTTC. Its protein product is CASSEYTGSRQETQYF.

This clonotype came up a few times. V gene TRBV7-9 combines with J gene TRBJ2-1; 9 bases are shared with TRBD1. Germline-derived CDR1 and CDR2 are SEHNR and FQNEAQ (reference sequence). Trimming removed 6 bases from V and 1 base from J; junction bases left unmatched: 10. The CDR3 is 17 amino acids. CDR3 sequence (DNA): TGTGCCAGCAGACCGGGGGCGGGGACAGGGTCCTACAATGAGCAGTTCTTC. Protein product: CASRPGAGTGSYNEQFF.

This clonotype has more than one count but fewer than ten. The chain couples TRBV6-6 to TRBJ2-5; tentative D call: TRBD2 (5 bases). The CDR3 covers 12 residues. Trimming pared 7 bases from V and 2 bases from J, leaving 8 bases between. Germline loops: CDR1 MNHNY, CDR2 SVGAGI (reference sequence). CDR3 protein: CASKDLQETQYF. CDR3 DNA sequence: TGTGCCAGCAAGGACTTGCAAGAGACCCAGTACTTC.

The chain recombines TRBV20-1 with TRBJ2-2; D is ambiguous. Germline lookup yields CDR1 DFQATT and CDR2 SNEGSKA (reference sequence). Deletions cut 3 bases from V and 8 bases from J, with 10 bases between. The CDR3 has 12 residues. The CDR3 bases are TGCAGTGCTAGTCGGTCGGCGGGGGAGCTGTTTTTT. Residues: CSASRSAGELFF.